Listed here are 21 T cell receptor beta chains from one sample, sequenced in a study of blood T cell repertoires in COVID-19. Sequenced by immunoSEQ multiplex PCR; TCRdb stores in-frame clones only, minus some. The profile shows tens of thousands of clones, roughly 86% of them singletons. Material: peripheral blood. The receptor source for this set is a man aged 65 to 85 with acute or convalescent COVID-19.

Here the CDR3 DNA reads TGTGCCAGCAGCTTGGGGACAGGTCTCGGGAAACTGTTTTTT. As protein: CASSLGTGLGKLFF. This chain connects TRBV7-2 to TRBJ1-4, with 8 bases fitting TRBD1. The CDR3 sequence is 14 residues long. V was pared by 3 bases and J by 11 bases, with 8 bases of the junction left unmatched. Germline V gene data show CDR1 as SGHTA and CDR2 as FQGNSA.

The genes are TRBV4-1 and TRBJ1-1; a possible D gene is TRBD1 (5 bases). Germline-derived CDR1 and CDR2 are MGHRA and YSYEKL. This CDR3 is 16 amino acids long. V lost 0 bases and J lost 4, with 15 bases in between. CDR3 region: CASSQDQIRVGTEAFF. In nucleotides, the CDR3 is TGCGCCAGCAGCCAAGACCAGATCAGGGTGGGCACTGAAGCTTTCTTT.

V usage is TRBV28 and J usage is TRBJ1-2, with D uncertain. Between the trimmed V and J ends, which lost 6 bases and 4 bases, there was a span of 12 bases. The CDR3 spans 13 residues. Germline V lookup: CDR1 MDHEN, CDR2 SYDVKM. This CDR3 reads CASSQRERYGYTF. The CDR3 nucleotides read TGTGCCAGCAGCCAGAGAGAGCGCTATGGCTACACCTTC.

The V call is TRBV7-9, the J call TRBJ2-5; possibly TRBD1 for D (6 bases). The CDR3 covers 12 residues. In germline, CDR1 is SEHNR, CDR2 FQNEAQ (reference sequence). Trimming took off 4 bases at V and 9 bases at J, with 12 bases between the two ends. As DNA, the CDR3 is TGTGCCAGCAGCTCAGGACAGCGCCCCCAGTACTTC. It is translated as CASSSGQRPQYF.

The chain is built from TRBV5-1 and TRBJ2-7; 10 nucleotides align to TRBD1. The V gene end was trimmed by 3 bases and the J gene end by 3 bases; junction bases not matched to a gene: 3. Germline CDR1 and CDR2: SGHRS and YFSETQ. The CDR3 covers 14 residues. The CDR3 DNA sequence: TGCGCCAGCAGCTCGACAGGGGGCGGCTACGAGCAGTACTTC. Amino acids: CASSSTGGGYEQYF. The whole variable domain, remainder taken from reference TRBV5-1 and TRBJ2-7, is KAGVTQTPRYLIKTRGQQVTLSCSPISGHRSVSWYQQTPGQGLQFLFEYFSETQRNKGNFPGRFSGRQFSNSRSEMNVSTLELGDSALYLCASSSTGGGYEQYFGPGTRLTVT.

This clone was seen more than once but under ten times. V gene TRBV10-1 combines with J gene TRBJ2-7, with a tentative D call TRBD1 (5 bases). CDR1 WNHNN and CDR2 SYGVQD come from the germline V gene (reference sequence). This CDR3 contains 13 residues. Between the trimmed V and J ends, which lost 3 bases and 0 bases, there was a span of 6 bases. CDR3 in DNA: TGCGCCAGCAGTGAACAGGTCTCCTACGAGCAGTACTTC. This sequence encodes CASSEQVSYEQYF.

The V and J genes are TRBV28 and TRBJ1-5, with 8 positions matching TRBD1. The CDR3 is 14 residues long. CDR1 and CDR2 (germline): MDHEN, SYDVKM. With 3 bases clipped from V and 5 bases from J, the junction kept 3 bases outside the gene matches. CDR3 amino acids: CASSFGQGDQPQHF. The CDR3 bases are TGTGCCAGCAGTTTCGGACAGGGTGATCAGCCCCAGCATTTT.

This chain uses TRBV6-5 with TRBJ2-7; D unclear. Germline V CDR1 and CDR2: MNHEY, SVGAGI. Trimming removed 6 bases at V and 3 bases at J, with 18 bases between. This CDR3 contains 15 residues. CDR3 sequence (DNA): TGTGCCAGCAGCACTGCCATTGCGGCCCTCTACGAGCAGTACTTC. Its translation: CASSTAIAALYEQYF.

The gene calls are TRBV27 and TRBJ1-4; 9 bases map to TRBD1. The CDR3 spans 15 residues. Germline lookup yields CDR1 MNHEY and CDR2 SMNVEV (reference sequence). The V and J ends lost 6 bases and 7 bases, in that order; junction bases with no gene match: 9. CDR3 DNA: TGTGCCAGCAGAAGTAACAGGGGGCAAGGTGAAAAACTGTTTTTT. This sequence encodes CASRSNRGQGEKLFF.

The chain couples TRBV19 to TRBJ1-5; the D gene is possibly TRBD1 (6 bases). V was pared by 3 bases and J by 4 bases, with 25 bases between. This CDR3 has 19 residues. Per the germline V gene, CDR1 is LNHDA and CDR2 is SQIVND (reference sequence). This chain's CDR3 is CASSIKTGFVLRINQPQHF. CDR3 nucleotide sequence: TGTGCCAGTAGTATTAAGACAGGTTTTGTCTTGAGGATTAATCAGCCCCAGCATTTT.

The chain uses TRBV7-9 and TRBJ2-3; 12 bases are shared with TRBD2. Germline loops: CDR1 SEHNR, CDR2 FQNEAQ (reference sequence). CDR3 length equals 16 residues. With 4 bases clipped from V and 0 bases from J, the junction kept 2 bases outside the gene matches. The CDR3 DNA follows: TGTGCCAGCAGCTCCGGGACTAGCGGGAGCACAGATACGCAGTATTTT. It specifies CASSSGTSGSTDTQYF.

The CDR3 region has the DNA TGCGCCAGCAGCCGCACCAGGAACGTCTGGGATACGCAGTATTTT. This codes for CASSRTRNVWDTQYF. This chain connects TRBV4-3 to TRBJ2-3, with D unclear. Germline CDR1 LGHNA, CDR2 YSLEER. The CDR3 loop spans 15 amino acids. V lost 4 bases to trimming and J lost 6 bases, with 17 bases between them.

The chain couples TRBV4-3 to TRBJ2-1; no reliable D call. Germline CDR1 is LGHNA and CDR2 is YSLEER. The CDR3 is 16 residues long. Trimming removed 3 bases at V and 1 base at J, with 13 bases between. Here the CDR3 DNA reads TGCGCCAGCAGCCAGGCGGCGTCTGGTTCCTACAATGAGCAGTTCTTC. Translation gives CASSQAASGSYNEQFF.

This chain's CDR3 is CASRGQGAVTGELFF. As DNA, the CDR3 is TGTGCCAGCCGGGGACAGGGGGCAGTAACCGGGGAGCTGTTTTTT. V gene TRBV7-2 combines with J gene TRBJ2-2; 12 bases match TRBD1. Unmatched junction bases numbered 6, after V lost 8 bases and J lost 5 bases. CDR1 is SGHTA, CDR2 FQGNSA, per germline. CDR3 length: 15 residues.

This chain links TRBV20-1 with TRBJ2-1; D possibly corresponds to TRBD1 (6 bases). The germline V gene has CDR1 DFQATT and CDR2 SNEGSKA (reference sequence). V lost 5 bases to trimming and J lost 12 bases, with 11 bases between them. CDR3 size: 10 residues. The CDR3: CSALRDMQFF. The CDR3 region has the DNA TGCAGTGCTCTCCGGGACATGCAGTTCTTC.

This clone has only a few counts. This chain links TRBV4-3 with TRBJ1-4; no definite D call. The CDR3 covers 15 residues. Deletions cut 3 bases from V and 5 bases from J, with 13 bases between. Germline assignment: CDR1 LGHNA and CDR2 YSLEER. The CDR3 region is CASSHTVRMNEKLFF. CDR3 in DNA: TGCGCCAGCAGCCACACAGTAAGGATGAATGAAAAACTGTTTTTT.

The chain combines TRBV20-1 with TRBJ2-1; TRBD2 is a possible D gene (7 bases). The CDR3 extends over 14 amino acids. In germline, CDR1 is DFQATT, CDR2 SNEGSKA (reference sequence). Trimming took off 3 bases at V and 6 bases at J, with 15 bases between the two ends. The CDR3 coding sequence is TGCAGTGCTAGTAGGGGGGGGCCGCCCAATGAGCAGTTCTTC. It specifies CSASRGGPPNEQFF.

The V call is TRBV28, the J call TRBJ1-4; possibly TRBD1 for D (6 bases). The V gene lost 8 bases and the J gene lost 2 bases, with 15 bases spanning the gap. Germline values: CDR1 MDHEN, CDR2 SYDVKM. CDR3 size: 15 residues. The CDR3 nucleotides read TGTGCCAGCTCCGTGGGGGGGGCTACTAATGAAAAACTGTTTTTT. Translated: CASSVGGATNEKLFF.

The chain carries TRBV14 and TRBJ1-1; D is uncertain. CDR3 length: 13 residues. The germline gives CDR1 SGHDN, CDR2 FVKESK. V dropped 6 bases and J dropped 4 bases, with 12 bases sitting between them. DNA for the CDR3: TGTGCCAGCAGACGGACGCGGGGCACTGAAGCTTTCTTT. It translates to CASRRTRGTEAFF.

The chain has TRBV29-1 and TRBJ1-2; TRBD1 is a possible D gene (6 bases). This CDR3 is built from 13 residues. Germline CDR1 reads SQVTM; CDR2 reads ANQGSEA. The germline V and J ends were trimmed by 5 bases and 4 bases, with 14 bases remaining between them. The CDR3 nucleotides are TGCAGCGTTCACTCAGGGGCGGGCTATGGCTACACCTTC. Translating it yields CSVHSGAGYGYTF.

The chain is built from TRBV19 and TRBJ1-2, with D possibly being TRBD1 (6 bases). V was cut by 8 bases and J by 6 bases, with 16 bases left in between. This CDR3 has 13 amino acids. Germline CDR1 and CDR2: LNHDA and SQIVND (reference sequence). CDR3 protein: CASQDRPLHGYTF. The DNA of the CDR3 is TGTGCCAGTCAGGACAGACCATTACATGGCTACACCTTC.